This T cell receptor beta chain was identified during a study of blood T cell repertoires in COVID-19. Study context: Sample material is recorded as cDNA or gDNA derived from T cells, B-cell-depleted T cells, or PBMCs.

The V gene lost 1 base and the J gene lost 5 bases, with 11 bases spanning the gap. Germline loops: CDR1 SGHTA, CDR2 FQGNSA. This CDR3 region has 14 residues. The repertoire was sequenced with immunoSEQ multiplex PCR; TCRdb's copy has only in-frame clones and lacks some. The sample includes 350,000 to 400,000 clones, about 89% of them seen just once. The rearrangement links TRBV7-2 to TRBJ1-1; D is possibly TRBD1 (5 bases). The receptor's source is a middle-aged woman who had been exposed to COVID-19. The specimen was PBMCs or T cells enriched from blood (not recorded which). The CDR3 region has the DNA TGTGCCAGCAGCTTAGTCGGGGGTCTTACTGAAGCTTTCTTT. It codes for CASSLVGGLTEAFF.